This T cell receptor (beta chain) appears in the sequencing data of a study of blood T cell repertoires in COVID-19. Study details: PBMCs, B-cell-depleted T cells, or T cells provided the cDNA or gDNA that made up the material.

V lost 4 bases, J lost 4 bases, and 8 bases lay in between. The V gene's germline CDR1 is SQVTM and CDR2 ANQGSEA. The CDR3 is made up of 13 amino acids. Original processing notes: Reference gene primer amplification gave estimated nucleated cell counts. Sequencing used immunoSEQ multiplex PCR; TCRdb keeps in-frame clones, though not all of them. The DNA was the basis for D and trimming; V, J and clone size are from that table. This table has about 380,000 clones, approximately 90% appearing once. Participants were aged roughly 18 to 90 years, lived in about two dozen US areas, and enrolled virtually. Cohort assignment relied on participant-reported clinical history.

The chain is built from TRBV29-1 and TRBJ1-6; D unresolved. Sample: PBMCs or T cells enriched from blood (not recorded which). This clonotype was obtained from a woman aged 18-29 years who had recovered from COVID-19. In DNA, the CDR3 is TGCAGCGTTGCGGCGGCGTATAATTCACCCCTCCACTTT. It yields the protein CSVAAAYNSPLHF.